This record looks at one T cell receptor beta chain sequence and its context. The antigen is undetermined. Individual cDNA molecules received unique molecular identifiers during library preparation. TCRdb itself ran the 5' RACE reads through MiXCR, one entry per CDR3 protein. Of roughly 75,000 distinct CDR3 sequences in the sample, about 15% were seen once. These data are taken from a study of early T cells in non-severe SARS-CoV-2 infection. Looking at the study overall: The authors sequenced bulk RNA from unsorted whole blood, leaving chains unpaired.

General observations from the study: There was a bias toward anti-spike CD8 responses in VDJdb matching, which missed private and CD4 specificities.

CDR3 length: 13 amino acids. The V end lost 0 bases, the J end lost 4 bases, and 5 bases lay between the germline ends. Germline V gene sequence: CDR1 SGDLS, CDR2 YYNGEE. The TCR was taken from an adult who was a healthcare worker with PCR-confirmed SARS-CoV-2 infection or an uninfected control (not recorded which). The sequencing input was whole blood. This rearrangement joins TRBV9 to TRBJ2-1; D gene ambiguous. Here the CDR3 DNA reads TGTGCCAGCAGCGTAGCCCTGTACAATGAGCAGTTCTTC. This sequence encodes CASSVALYNEQFF.